This T cell receptor (beta chain) comes out of a study of blood T cells in healthy people across ages. Findings and caveats of the study: Per million T cells, TCR beta diversity dropped roughly linearly as age increased.

Combining a sample-barcoded 5' primer with a J-beta primer mix, a second PCR ran for about 7 to 11 cycles. TCRdb analysed the 5' RACE reads with MiXCR anew, one entry per CDR3 protein. This table has 1.5 million to 2 million distinct CDR3 sequences, about 50% appearing once. The CDR3 is 13 residues long. Per the germline V gene, CDR1 is SGHTA and CDR2 is FQGNSA. V was trimmed by 6 bases and J by 5 bases, leaving 13 bases between them. This clonotype was seen at least ten times. The target antigen is unknown. PBMCs were isolated at a quantity of at least 6 million per sample. This clonotype was obtained from a woman in her thirties or forties in good health. The V and J genes are TRBV7-2 and TRBJ1-2; D is unclear. Sequenced sample: blood. As DNA, the CDR3 is TGTGCCAGCAGTCCTACCGGGATATATGGCTACACCTTC. Amino acid sequence: CASSPTGIYGYTF.